The 14 T cell receptor beta chains presented below share a single source sample, sequenced in a study of shared clonotypes between healthy human individuals. Repertoires were generated with immunoSEQ multiplex PCR, while TCRdb's copy carries only in-frame clones and drops some. The sample gives over a million clones, 70% to 80% of which show up once; approximately 1.5% is in the top ten. Sequencing was carried out using memory CD4+ T cells sorted from blood. Sample subset: CD45RA-negative fraction. These receptors all come from a young man in good health.

This chain uses TRBV28 with TRBJ2-7; D is uncertain. The V gene lost 3 bases and the J gene lost 0 bases, with 12 bases spanning the gap. The germline V gene encodes CDR1 MDHEN and CDR2 SYDVKM. The CDR3 length is 15 residues. In DNA form, the CDR3 reads TGTGCCAGCAGTTTTCGGCCAGAGAGCTCCTACGAGCAGTACTTC. Its translation: CASSFRPESSYEQYF.

Note on this clone: The same CDR3 arises from other DNA sequences in this sample as well. The J gene is TRBJ2-5, the V gene TRBV5-1; 8 positions match TRBD2. The end of the DNA aligns better with TRBJ2-7, so the J call may be wrong. The CDR3 totals 14 residues. Germline V lookup: CDR1 SGHRS, CDR2 YFSETQ. The CDR3: CASSLDSGTYEQYF. The CDR3 DNA sequence: TGCGCCAGCAGCTTGGATAGCGGGACCTACGAGCAGTACTTC.

V usage is TRBV28 and J usage is TRBJ1-3; 7 nucleotides align to TRBD1. Germline V CDR1 and CDR2: MDHEN, SYDVKM. There are 14 residues in the CDR3. Germline trimming cut 4 bases from V and 5 bases from J; bases unmatched to any gene: 5. CDR3 sequence: CASSSGTERNTIYF. The DNA for the CDR3 is TGTGCCAGCAGTTCCGGGACAGAAAGAAACACCATATATTTT.

The V call is TRBV15, the J call TRBJ2-3; D may match TRBD1 or TRBD2 (5 bases each). CDR3 length equals 15 residues. Per the germline V gene, CDR1 is LNHNV and CDR2 is YYDKDF (reference sequence). V lost 5 bases and J 0 bases, leaving 12 bases between the germline ends. CDR3 coding DNA: TGTGCCACCAGCGGGGGACGGACTAGCACAGATACGCAGTATTTT. Its protein is CATSGGRTSTDTQYF.

The CDR3 coding sequence is TGTGCCAGCAGGCGGAACTATGGCTACACCTTC. It translates to CASRRNYGYTF. This chain joins TRBV6-1 and TRBJ1-2; no definite D call. The CDR3 runs 11 residues. V was pared by 6 bases and J by 2 bases, with 4 bases between. Looked up from germline, CDR1 is MNHNS and CDR2 is SASEGT.

This chain links TRBV21-1 with TRBJ2-1; TRBD2, the table's D call, was not compared with the DNA. TRBV21-1 is deemed a pseudogene. The CDR3 has 14 amino acids. CDR3 in DNA: TGTGCCAGCAGTCAGCGGGGGGATATTAATGAGCAGTTCTTC. Its protein is CASSQRGDINEQFF.

The chain links TRBV5-4 to TRBJ2-5, with TRBD2 matching 7 bases. Per the germline V gene, CDR1 is SGHNT and CDR2 is YYREEE (reference sequence). The CDR3 consists of 13 residues. The V segment lost 4 bases and the J segment 2 bases; nucleotides outside the gene matches: 2. CDR3 amino acids: CASSGTTQETQYF. The DNA of the CDR3 is TGTGCCAGCAGCGGGACTACTCAAGAGACCCAGTACTTC. Supplemented by reference TRBV5-4 and TRBJ2-5, the full variable domain reads ETGVTQSPTHLIKTRGQQVTLRCSSQSGHNTVSWYQQALGQGPQFIFQYYREEENGRGNFPPRFSGLQFPNYSSELNVNALELDDSALYLCASSGTTQETQYFGPGTRLLVL.

The rearrangement links TRBV28 to TRBJ2-7; tentatively, D is TRBD1 (5 bases). Germline V gene lookup returns CDR1 MDHEN and CDR2 SYDVKM. V lost 10 bases and J lost 5, with 18 bases in between. The CDR3 spans 13 residues. CDR3 DNA: TGTGCCACCGATGACAGAACCCTCCACGAGCAGTACTTC. Amino acid sequence: CATDDRTLHEQYF.

This chain uses TRBV5-6 with TRBJ2-3; D unresolved. The CDR3 totals 14 residues. Per germline, CDR1 SGHDT and CDR2 YYEEEE. V lost 0 bases and J lost 6, with 11 bases in between. CDR3 sequence: CASSLGQTLDTQYF. As DNA, the CDR3 is TGTGCCAGCAGCTTGGGCCAAACTCTGGATACGCAGTATTTT.

The rearrangement links TRBV18 to TRBJ1-1; D is undetermined. This CDR3 contains 14 residues. Trimming took 3 bases from V and 5 from J, leaving 13 bases between them. CDR1 is KGHSH and CDR2 is LQKENI in the germline V gene. CDR3 sequence: CASSPGPRRTEAFF. The CDR3 nucleotides read TGTGCCAGCTCACCCGGGCCCAGAAGGACTGAAGCTTTCTTT. The full variable domain, rest sourced from reference TRBV18 and TRBJ1-1, is NAGVMQNPRHLVRRRGQEARLRCSPMKGHSHVYWYRQLPEEGLKFMVYLQKENIIDESGMPKERFSAEFPKEGPSILRIQQVVRGDSAAYFCASSPGPRRTEAFFGQGTRLTVV.

The CDR3 sequence: CASRLDTGELFF. The CDR3 nucleotides are TGTGCAAGTCGCTTGGACACCGGGGAGCTGTTTTTT. The rearrangement joins TRBV12-2 to TRBJ2-2. TRBV12-2 corresponds to a pseudogene. The CDR3 has 12 amino acids.

This chain joins TRBV9 and TRBJ2-7; TRBD2 is a possible D gene (6 bases). The CDR3 has 16 residues. V was pared by 4 bases and J by 6 bases, with 23 bases between. Germline V gene data show CDR1 as SGDLS and CDR2 as YYNGEE. CDR3 sequence: CASSPIAGGARGEQYF. DNA of the CDR3: TGTGCCAGCAGCCCCATCGCCGGAGGGGCCCGCGGCGAGCAGTACTTC. Full variable domain (rest looked up from reference TRBV9 and TRBJ2-7): DSGVTQTPKHLITATGQRVTLRCSPRSGDLSVYWYQQSLDQGLQFLIQYYNGEERAKGNILERFSAQQFPDLHSELNLSSLELGDSALYFCASSPIAGGARGEQYFGPGTRLTVT.

The chain uses TRBV5-5 and TRBJ1-1; D unresolved. Trimming took 2 bases from V and 10 from J, leaving 12 bases between them. Germline assignment: CDR1 SGHKS and CDR2 YYEKEE (reference sequence). The CDR3 is made up of 12 amino acids. CDR3 sequence reads: CASSFQTVGAFF. The DNA for the CDR3 is TGTGCCAGCAGCTTCCAGACGGTCGGAGCTTTCTTT.

Here the CDR3 DNA reads TGTGCCAGCAGTTTAGGAGTGGGTTCCTACAATGAGCAGTTCTTC. Translation: CASSLGVGSYNEQFF. The chain couples TRBV28 to TRBJ2-1; no clear D. Germline CDR1 and CDR2: MDHEN and SYDVKM. V was trimmed by 2 bases and J by 1 base, leaving 9 bases between them. The CDR3 has 15 residues.